The 19 T cell receptor beta chains reported below all come from one sample, sequenced in a study of human T cells and chemical hapten exposure. One entry per CDR3 protein results from TCRdb running MiXCR on the RACE reads. This table has over 55,000 distinct CDR3 sequences, roughly an eighth appearing once. Time point noted: patch test 3, about 24 weeks after DPC sensitization. Regarding treatment: therapeutic diphenylcyclopropenone sensitization with weekly scalp DPC. This specimen consisted of whole blood, obtained in connection with sensitization to the hapten diphenylcyclopropenone (DPC). These receptors were obtained from a man aged 30 to 39 with alopecia areata. Some clones in this sample may be carry-over from other donors' samples.

The chain carries TRBV5-8 and TRBJ1-1; tentatively, D is TRBD1 (6 bases). The V gene's germline CDR1 is SGHTS and CDR2 YDEGEE. The V gene lost 4 bases and the J gene lost 4 bases, with 11 bases spanning the gap. This CDR3 comprises 13 residues. Written as DNA, the CDR3 is TGTGCCAGCAGCCTGGGACAACTCACTGAAGCTTTCTTT. It encodes CASSLGQLTEAFF.

This clonotype was seen repeatedly, ten times or more. V and J are TRBV6-5 and TRBJ2-1; TRBD1 or TRBD2 may be the D gene (5 bases each). The CDR3 runs to 18 residues. CDR1 MNHEY and CDR2 SVGAGI come from the germline V gene. Between the trimmed V and J ends, which lost 0 bases and 0 bases, there was a span of 15 bases. The CDR3 nucleotides read TGTGCCAGCAGTTACTCGATTTGGGGGACGAGCTCCTACAATGAGCAGTTCTTC. This encodes CASSYSIWGTSSYNEQFF.

V usage is TRBV18 and J usage is TRBJ1-1, with D uncertain. The V end lost 3 bases, the J end lost 1 base, and 9 bases lay between the germline ends. CDR3 length equals 14 residues. Germline CDR1 and CDR2: KGHSH and LQKENI. In DNA, the CDR3 is TGTGCCAGCTCACCCATGGAGCGGAACACTGAAGCTTTCTTT. Protein: CASSPMERNTEAFF.

This clonotype was detected ten times or more. The chain has TRBV7-9 and TRBJ2-3; 7 bases agree with TRBD2. Germline loops: CDR1 SEHNR, CDR2 FQNEAQ (reference sequence). The CDR3 covers 16 residues. After removal of 4 bases from V and 0 bases from J, the junction contained 7 bases not matched to a gene. The CDR3 reads CASSSAGRGSTDTQYF. The CDR3 nucleotides are TGTGCCAGCAGCTCGGCCGGGCGGGGGAGCACAGATACGCAGTATTTT.

This clonotype has a count of ten or more. The chain uses TRBV7-9 and TRBJ2-7; D remains unclear. CDR1 and CDR2 from the germline V gene are SEHNR and FQNEAQ (reference sequence). Trimming left V 1 base short and J 4 bases short, with 14 bases between. CDR3 length: 15 amino acids. This CDR3 reads CASSLGSGVKYEQYF. In DNA, the CDR3 is TGTGCCAGCAGCTTAGGGAGTGGAGTGAAATACGAGCAGTACTTC.

By proportion, this clonotype is medium-sized. J is TRBJ2-3 and V is TRBV20-1; D gene ambiguous. Germline CDR1 reads DFQATT; CDR2 reads SNEGSKA (reference sequence). The CDR3 length is 13 residues. The DNA of the CDR3 is TGCAGCCAAGTCGACACTAGCACAGATACGCAGTATTTT. The encoded protein is CSQVDTSTDTQYF.

This clonotype occurred a few times. V is TRBV4-3 and J is TRBJ2-3; 9 bases align to TRBD2. This CDR3 region has 17 residues. The trim removed 0 bases at V and 1 base at J, leaving 5 bases unmatched. Germline loops: CDR1 LGHNA, CDR2 YSLEER. The CDR3 nucleotides are TGCGCCAGCAGCCAAGATCGGGAGCGGGGGGGCACAGATACGCAGTATTTT. Amino acid sequence: CASSQDRERGGTDTQYF.

The J gene is TRBJ2-1, the V gene TRBV19; the match to TRBD2 covers 11 bases. From germline, CDR1 is LNHDA and CDR2 SQIVND (reference sequence). The CDR3 runs to 16 residues. Trimming removed 1 base from V and 10 bases from J; junction bases left unmatched: 9. The CDR3 here is CASSIVASGGINEQFF. The CDR3 DNA is TGTGCCAGTAGTATAGTAGCTAGCGGGGGGATAAACGAGCAGTTCTTC.

The rearrangement uses TRBV2 and TRBJ2-7; the D is unclear. CDR1 and CDR2 (germline): SNHLY, FYNNEI. V lost 7 bases and J lost 6, with 10 bases in between. The CDR3 has 11 amino acids. The CDR3 sequence: CASKAETEQYF. In nucleotides, the CDR3 is TGTGCCAGCAAAGCCGAAACCGAGCAGTACTTC.

This chain uses TRBV2 with TRBJ2-7; no reliable D call. Deletions cut 0 bases from V and 7 bases from J, with 4 bases between. The CDR3 consists of 11 residues. The germline V gene has CDR1 SNHLY and CDR2 FYNNEI. CDR3 amino acids: CASSEAWEQYF. For the CDR3, the DNA is TGTGCCAGCAGTGAAGCGTGGGAGCAGTACTTC.

The chain recombines TRBV9 with TRBJ1-1, with TRBD1 identical over 10 bases. The CDR3 extends over 16 amino acids. Germline trimming cut 0 bases from V and 4 bases from J; bases unmatched to any gene: 6. Germline V lookup: CDR1 SGDLS, CDR2 YYNGEE. This CDR3 is CASSVGGQGVLTEAFF. DNA of the CDR3: TGTGCCAGCAGCGTAGGAGGACAGGGGGTCCTCACTGAAGCTTTCTTT.

This clonotype was picked up many times. The chain joins TRBV9 to TRBJ1-1, with D tentatively TRBD1 (5 bases). The CDR3 spans 15 residues. V gave up 4 bases and J gave up 1 base, with 14 bases separating them. Germline V gives CDR1 SGDLS, CDR2 YYNGEE. The CDR3 DNA reads as TGTGCCAGCAGCCCGGGGGGACGGGCGAACACTGAAGCTTTCTTT. Translated: CASSPGGRANTEAFF.

This clonotype has only a few counts. The chain carries TRBV5-1 and TRBJ2-1; D unresolved. In germline, CDR1 is SGHRS, CDR2 YFSETQ. The V end lost 2 bases, the J end lost 7 bases, and 10 bases lay between the germline ends. The CDR3 is 13 residues long. The CDR3 loop is CASSLGSRNEQFF. The DNA for the CDR3 is TGCGCCAGCAGCTTAGGGTCCAGGAATGAGCAGTTCTTC.

This clonotype turned up a few times. This sequence joins TRBV7-9 and TRBJ2-1; 12 bases align to TRBD1. Germline V lookup: CDR1 SEHNR, CDR2 FQNEAQ (reference sequence). J lost 10 bases, V lost 5 bases, and 6 bases had no gene match. CDR3 length: 14 residues. The chain's CDR3 is CASSGDRGRTEQFF. In DNA form, the CDR3 reads TGTGCCAGCAGCGGGGACAGGGGGCGGACGGAGCAGTTCTTC.

This clonotype was counted at least ten times. The V call is TRBV2, the J call TRBJ1-6; TRBD1 matches at 7 bases. The CDR3 consists of 15 residues. Trimming took 8 bases from V and 6 from J; bases not matched to a gene: 10. CDR1 is SNHLY and CDR2 is FYNNEI in the germline V gene. The CDR3 sequence is CASGRTTGSNSPLHF. The CDR3 bases are TGTGCCAGCGGAAGAACGACAGGGTCTAATTCACCCCTCCACTTT.

V and J are TRBV5-6 and TRBJ2-7, with D tentatively TRBD1 (7 bases). The CDR3 covers 13 residues. In germline, CDR1 is SGHDT, CDR2 YYEEEE. The ends were cut back, 1 base at V and 6 bases at J, with 11 bases in the middle. CDR3 sequence: CASSLPQGGEQYF. CDR3 nucleotide sequence: TGTGCCAGCAGCTTGCCTCAGGGGGGCGAGCAGTACTTC.

Many counts were recorded for this clonotype. The chain combines TRBV7-9 with TRBJ2-7; 8 bases are a match to TRBD1. CDR3 length: 14 amino acids. Trimming took 5 bases from V and 5 from J; bases not matched to a gene: 8. Germline V gene sequence: CDR1 SEHNR, CDR2 FQNEAQ (reference sequence). The DNA of the CDR3 is TGTGCCAGCAGCCGTCTGGACAGGGCCCACGAGCAGTACTTC. It specifies CASSRLDRAHEQYF.

The sample holds many counts of this clonotype. J is TRBJ2-7 and V is TRBV7-2, with D perhaps matching TRBD2 (6 bases). V was cut by 1 base and J by 2 bases, with 12 bases left in between. Germline V gene sequence: CDR1 SGHTA, CDR2 FQGNSA. The CDR3 consists of 15 residues. CDR3 protein: CASSLVTGVTYEQYF. The CDR3 DNA follows: TGTGCCAGCAGCTTAGTGACGGGGGTAACCTACGAGCAGTACTTC. Full variable domain (rest looked up from reference TRBV7-2 and TRBJ2-7): GAGVSQSPSNKVTEKGKDVELRCDPISGHTALYWYRQSLGQGLEFLIYFQGNSAPDKSGLPSDRFSAERTGGSVSTLTIQRTQQEDSAVYLCASSLVTGVTYEQYFGPGTRLTVT.

The V gene is TRBV24-1, the J gene TRBJ2-1; 9 nucleotides match TRBD1. The J segment lost 9 bases and the V segment lost 5 bases, leaving 7 bases of the junction unmatched. The CDR3 sequence is 14 residues long. The V gene's germline CDR1 is KGHDR and CDR2 SFDVKD. This CDR3 reads CATSGTGQGVEQFF. The DNA for the CDR3 is TGTGCCACCAGTGGAACGGGACAGGGCGTTGAGCAGTTCTTC.